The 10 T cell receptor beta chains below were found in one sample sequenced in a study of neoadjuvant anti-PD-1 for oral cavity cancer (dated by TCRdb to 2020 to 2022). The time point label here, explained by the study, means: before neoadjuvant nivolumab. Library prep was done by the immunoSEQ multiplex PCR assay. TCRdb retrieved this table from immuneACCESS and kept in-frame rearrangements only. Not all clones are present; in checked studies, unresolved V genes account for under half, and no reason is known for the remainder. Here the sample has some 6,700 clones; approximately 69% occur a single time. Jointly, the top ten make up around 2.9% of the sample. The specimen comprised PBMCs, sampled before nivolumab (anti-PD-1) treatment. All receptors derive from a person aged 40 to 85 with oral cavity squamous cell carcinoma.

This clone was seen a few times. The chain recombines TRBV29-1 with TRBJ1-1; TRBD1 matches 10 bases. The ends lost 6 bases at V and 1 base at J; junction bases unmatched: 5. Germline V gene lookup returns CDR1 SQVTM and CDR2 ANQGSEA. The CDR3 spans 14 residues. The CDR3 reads CSVRTGGGNTEAFF. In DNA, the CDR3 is TGCAGCGTCCGGACAGGGGGAGGGAACACTGAAGCTTTCTTT.

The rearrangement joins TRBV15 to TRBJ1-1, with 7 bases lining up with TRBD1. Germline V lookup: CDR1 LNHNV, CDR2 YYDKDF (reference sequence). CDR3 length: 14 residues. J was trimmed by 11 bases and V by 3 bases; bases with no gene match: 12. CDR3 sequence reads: CATSRAGGTVGAFF. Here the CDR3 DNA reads TGTGCCACCAGCAGGGCAGGGGGAACGGTTGGGGCTTTCTTT.

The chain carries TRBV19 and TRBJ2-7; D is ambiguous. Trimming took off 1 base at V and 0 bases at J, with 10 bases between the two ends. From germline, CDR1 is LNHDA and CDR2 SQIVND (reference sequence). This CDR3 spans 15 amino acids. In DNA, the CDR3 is TGTGCCAGTAGTATAGGGACGGAGAGCTCCTACGAGCAGTACTTC. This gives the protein CASSIGTESSYEQYF.

This CDR3 is CASSLGGAARNEQFF. The CDR3 nucleotides are TGTGCCAGCAGCTTAGGGGGCGCAGCGAGAAATGAGCAGTTCTTC. This chain uses TRBV5-4 with TRBJ2-1; 7 bases line up with TRBD1. V lost 2 bases and J lost 7; bases outside the gene matches: 9. The CDR3 extends over 15 amino acids. Germline CDR1 is SGHNT and CDR2 is YYREEE (reference sequence).

CDR3 sequence: CATSRDGSGNTIYF. The CDR3 DNA reads as TGTGCCACCAGCAGAGACGGCAGCGGAAACACCATATATTTT. V is TRBV15 and J is TRBJ1-3; D gene ambiguous. The CDR3 length is 14 residues. The germline V and J ends were trimmed by 0 bases and 4 bases, with 7 bases remaining between them. Germline CDR1 reads LNHNV; CDR2 reads YYDKDF (reference sequence).

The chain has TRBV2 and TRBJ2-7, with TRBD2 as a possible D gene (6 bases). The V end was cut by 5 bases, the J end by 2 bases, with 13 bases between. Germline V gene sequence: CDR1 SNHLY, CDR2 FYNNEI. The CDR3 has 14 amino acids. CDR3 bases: TGTGCCAGCAGTCCGGAGCGGGCGGCCTACGAGCAGTACTTC. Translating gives CASSPERAAYEQYF.

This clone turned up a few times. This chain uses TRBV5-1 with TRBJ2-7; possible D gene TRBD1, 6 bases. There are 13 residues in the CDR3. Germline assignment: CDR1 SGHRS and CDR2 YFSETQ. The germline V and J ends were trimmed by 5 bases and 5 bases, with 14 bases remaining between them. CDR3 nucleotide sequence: TGCGCCAGCAGGCAGGGGCCCATAAACGAGCAGTACTTC. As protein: CASRQGPINEQYF.

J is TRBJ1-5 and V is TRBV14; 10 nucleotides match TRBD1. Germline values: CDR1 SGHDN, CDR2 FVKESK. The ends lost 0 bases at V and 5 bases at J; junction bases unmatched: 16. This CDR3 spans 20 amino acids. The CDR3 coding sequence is TGTGCCAGCAGCCAAGAAGGGAGCGTAGGGACAGGGGATAATTATCAGCCCCAGCATTTT. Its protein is CASSQEGSVGTGDNYQPQHF.

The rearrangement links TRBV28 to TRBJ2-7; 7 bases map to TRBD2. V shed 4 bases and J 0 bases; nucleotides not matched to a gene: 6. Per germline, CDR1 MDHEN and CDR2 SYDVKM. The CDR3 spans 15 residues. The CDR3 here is CASSSFTSASYEQYF. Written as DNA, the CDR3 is TGTGCCAGCAGTTCATTCACTAGCGCCTCCTACGAGCAGTACTTC.

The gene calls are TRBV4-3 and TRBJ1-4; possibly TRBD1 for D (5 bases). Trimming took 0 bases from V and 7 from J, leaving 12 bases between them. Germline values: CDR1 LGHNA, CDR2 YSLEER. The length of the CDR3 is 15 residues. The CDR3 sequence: CASSQDWDQGEKLFF. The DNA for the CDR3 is TGCGCCAGCAGCCAAGATTGGGACCAAGGTGAAAAACTGTTTTTT.